This TCR beta chain was documented in a study of cytomegalovirus exposure and HLA in healthy donors. CDR3 length: 15 amino acids. From germline, CDR1 is SGHVS and CDR2 FNYEAQ. With 4 bases removed from V and 1 base from J, the gap between germline ends came to 12 bases. The PCR contained 60 Vbeta and 13 Jbeta primers. The method was immunoSEQ multiplex PCR; TCRdb's version includes in-frame clones alone and lacks a portion of them. The table records about 190,000 clones, 65% to 90% of them present only once. The source is a middle-aged man in good health and CMV-seropositive. The chain links TRBV7-6 to TRBJ2-3, with a weak D call TRBD2 (5 bases). The sequenced material came from PBMCs. For the CDR3, the DNA is TGTGCCAGCAGCTACCTCCTCGGGGGCACAGATACGCAGTATTTT. It codes for CASSYLLGGTDTQYF.